The present TCR beta chain was sequenced within a study of shared clonotypes between healthy human individuals. With respect to this clone: The target antigen is unknown.

Division of CD4+ cells produced a CD45RA+ naive subset and a CD45RA-negative memory subset. Study-wide results and limits: Richness estimates generally favored naive over memory subsets.

V gave up 0 bases and J gave up 3 bases, with 13 bases separating them. CDR3 length equals 15 residues. Per the germline V gene, CDR1 is SGDLS and CDR2 is YYNGEE. Only in-frame clones appear in the TCRdb table, and some are missing; sequencing was by immunoSEQ multiplex PCR. The profile covers about 1 million clones, with around 75% appearing a single time and approximately 1.5% taken by the ten largest. The sample consisted of memory CD4+ T cells sorted from blood. The subset: CD45RA-negative fraction. The source is a man between 18 and 35 years old in good health. The chain employs TRBV9 and TRBJ2-7; D ambiguous. The CDR3 sequence is CASSVGEGSGYEQYF. The CDR3 coding sequence is TGTGCCAGCAGCGTAGGAGAAGGTTCGGGCTACGAGCAGTACTTC. Supplemented by reference TRBV9 and TRBJ2-7, the full variable domain reads DSGVTQTPKHLITATGQRVTLRCSPRSGDLSVYWYQQSLDQGLQFLIQYYNGEERAKGNILERFSAQQFPDLHSELNLSSLELGDSALYFCASSVGEGSGYEQYFGPGTRLTVT.